The 24 T cell receptor beta chains presented below share a single source sample, sequenced in a study of human T cells and chemical hapten exposure. TCRdb re-called the RACE reads with MiXCR, one entry per CDR3 protein. The sample carries around 380,000 distinct CDR3 sequences, about 5% recorded once. The time point was: pre-sensitization, week 0. The treatment is: therapeutic diphenylcyclopropenone sensitization with weekly scalp DPC. Sequencing used whole blood, obtained in connection with sensitization to the hapten diphenylcyclopropenone (DPC). Receptors were obtained from a woman aged 18 to 35 with alopecia areata. Some clones in this sample may be carry-over from other donors' samples.

This rearrangement joins TRBV12-3 or TRBV12-4 to TRBJ1-3; D perhaps matches TRBD1 (6 bases). V lost 2 bases, J lost 8 bases, and 19 bases lay in between. This CDR3 has 16 residues. As DNA, the CDR3 is TGTGCCAGCAGTTTACGTGCCGGGGGCTCTGTGGACACCATATATTTT. Translating it yields CASSLRAGGSVDTIYF.

A few counts support this clonotype. The gene calls are TRBV5-4 and TRBJ2-3, with 10 positions matching TRBD1. Trimming removed 5 bases from V and 5 bases from J; junction bases left unmatched: 5. Per germline, CDR1 SGHNT and CDR2 YYREEE (reference sequence). This CDR3 region has 14 residues. The CDR3: CASSQTGGEDTQYF. The DNA for the CDR3 is TGTGCCAGCAGTCAGACAGGGGGCGAAGATACGCAGTATTTT. The whole variable domain, filled in from reference TRBV5-4 and TRBJ2-3, reads ETGVTQSPTHLIKTRGQQVTLRCSSQSGHNTVSWYQQALGQGPQFIFQYYREEENGRGNFPPRFSGLQFPNYSSELNVNALELDDSALYLCASSQTGGEDTQYFGPGTRLTVL.

The table lists this clonotype with many counts. The CDR3 reads CASSQDRSPGGDTQYF. The CDR3 coding sequence is TGTGCCAGCAGCCAAGATCGCTCCCCCGGGGGAGATACGCAGTATTTT. The chain combines TRBV14 with TRBJ2-3; possibly TRBD2 for D (6 bases). This CDR3 contains 16 residues. Between the trimmed V and J ends, which lost 0 bases and 5 bases, there was a span of 15 bases. Germline values: CDR1 SGHDN, CDR2 FVKESK. The whole variable domain, remainder taken from reference TRBV14 and TRBJ2-3, is EAGVTQFPSHSVIEKGQTVTLRCDPISGHDNLYWYRRVMGKEIKFLLHFVKESKQDESGMPNNRFLAERTGGTYSTLKVQPAELEDSGVYFCASSQDRSPGGDTQYFGPGTRLTVL.

This clonotype was found a few times. The chain is built from TRBV5-5 and TRBJ2-3; 12 bases are a match to TRBD2. The CDR3 is made up of 19 amino acids. CDR1 and CDR2 (germline): SGHKS, YYEKEE (reference sequence). V was pared by 0 bases and J by 0 bases, with 8 bases of the junction left unmatched. Here the CDR3 reads CASSLVGTSGGISTDTQYF. The CDR3, as DNA: TGTGCCAGCAGCTTGGTGGGAACTAGCGGGGGGATTAGCACAGATACGCAGTATTTT.

This clonotype was found a few times. V and J are TRBV6-5 and TRBJ1-2; D perhaps matches TRBD1 (6 bases). Looked up from germline, CDR1 is MNHEY and CDR2 is SVGAGI. V lost 2 bases and J 4 bases, leaving 20 bases between the germline ends. The CDR3 sequence is 17 residues long. CDR3 sequence (DNA): TGTGCCAGCAGTTACCAAGGAGGGGGGGCCCTTTCCTATGGCTACACCTTC. It is translated as CASSYQGGGALSYGYTF.

This clonotype was counted between two and nine times. The chain is built from TRBV7-3 and TRBJ2-3; tentatively, D is TRBD2 (5 bases). Germline CDR1 and CDR2: SGHTA and FQGTGA. V lost 3 bases, J lost 4 bases, and 14 bases lay in between. This CDR3 is 15 amino acids long. In nucleotides, the CDR3 is TGTGCCAGCAGCTTGGACTCCGGCCGTTCAGATACGCAGTATTTT. This gives the protein CASSLDSGRSDTQYF.

This clonotype showed up many times. The chain combines TRBV7-2 with TRBJ1-1; D is unclear. CDR1 is SGHTA, CDR2 FQGNSA, per germline. The V end was cut by 1 base, the J end by 4 bases, with 13 bases between. The CDR3 extends over 15 amino acids. The CDR3 nucleotides read TGTGCCAGCAGCTTAGAGGCCAGTCGGGGCACTGAAGCTTTCTTT. Its translation is CASSLEASRGTEAFF. Combining the CDR3 with reference TRBV7-2 and TRBJ1-1 gives the whole variable domain GAGVSQSPSNKVTEKGKDVELRCDPISGHTALYWYRQSLGQGLEFLIYFQGNSAPDKSGLPSDRFSAERTGGSVSTLTIQRTQQEDSAVYLCASSLEASRGTEAFFGQGTRLTVV.

Only a few counts were recorded for this clonotype. This chain connects TRBV24-1 to TRBJ2-2; 11 nucleotides align to TRBD1. The V and J ends lost 4 bases and 4 bases, in that order; junction bases with no gene match: 1. Germline loops: CDR1 KGHDR, CDR2 SFDVKD. The CDR3 runs 15 residues. The CDR3 DNA is TGTGCCACCAGTGAAGGGACAGGGGGCACCGGGGAGCTGTTTTTT. Its protein product is CATSEGTGGTGELFF.

V is TRBV3-1 and J is TRBJ1-1, with 8 positions matching TRBD1. CDR3 length: 15 residues. Trimming took 0 bases from V and 11 from J; bases not matched to a gene: 11. Per the germline V gene, CDR1 is LGHDT and CDR2 is YNNKEL (reference sequence). This chain's CDR3 is CASSQDSSGGAGAFF. The CDR3 region has the DNA TGTGCCAGCAGCCAAGATTCTTCAGGGGGCGCGGGGGCTTTCTTT.

This clonotype has ten or more counts. The rearrangement joins TRBV10-3 to TRBJ1-1; 10 nucleotides match TRBD1. Germline values: CDR1 ENHRY, CDR2 SYGVKD. V was clipped by 4 bases and J by 4 bases; unmatched bases: 9. CDR3 length: 16 residues. The CDR3 loop reads CAISGRQGAVGTEAFF. The CDR3 region has the DNA TGTGCCATCAGTGGACGACAGGGGGCTGTCGGCACTGAAGCTTTCTTT.

Only a few counts were recorded for this clonotype. The rearrangement joins TRBV24-1 to TRBJ2-3, with TRBD2 matching over 14 bases. In germline, CDR1 is KGHDR, CDR2 SFDVKD. After removal of 2 bases from V and 3 bases from J, the junction contained 9 bases not matched to a gene. The CDR3 covers 19 residues. The CDR3 DNA reads TGTGCCACCAGTGATTCCCCCTACGGGACTAGCGGGGGTACAGATACGCAGTATTTT. It yields the protein CATSDSPYGTSGGTDTQYF.

This clonotype was counted only a few times. The chain recombines TRBV28 with TRBJ2-7, with D maybe TRBD2 (5 bases). In germline, CDR1 is MDHEN, CDR2 SYDVKM. V lost 5 bases to trimming and J lost 2 bases, with 7 bases between them. This CDR3 comprises 12 residues. The CDR3 protein is CASSQLAYEQYF. CDR3 nucleotides: TGTGCCAGCAGTCAACTAGCCTACGAGCAGTACTTC.

This clonotype occurred many times. The rearrangement links TRBV6-2 or TRBV6-3 to TRBJ1-1, with 8 bases that match TRBD1. This CDR3 is 14 amino acids long. CDR1 and CDR2 from the germline V gene are MNHEY and SVGEGT. After removal of 5 bases from V and 8 bases from J, the junction contained 10 bases not matched to a gene. Here the CDR3 reads CASSNLRTGREAFF. CDR3 coding DNA: TGTGCCAGCAGTAATCTCCGGACAGGGAGAGAAGCTTTCTTT.

This chain uses TRBV10-3 with TRBJ2-1, with TRBD1 as a possible D gene (6 bases). Germline CDR1 ENHRY, CDR2 SYGVKD. This CDR3 comprises 14 residues. V lost 6 bases to trimming and J lost 7 bases, with 16 bases between them. This CDR3 is CAISEDRIGNEQFF. For the CDR3, the DNA is TGTGCCATCAGCGAAGACAGGATAGGGAATGAGCAGTTCTTC.

This clonotype occurred many times. The chain is built from TRBV7-8 and TRBJ1-5; D call uncertain. The CDR3 runs 14 residues. The ends were cut back, 1 base at V and 4 bases at J, with 8 bases in the middle. Germline V gene data show CDR1 as SGHVS and CDR2 as FQNEAQ. As DNA, the CDR3 is TGTGCCAGCAGCTTAGGGTCGGATAATCAGCCCCAGCATTTT. Its translation: CASSLGSDNQPQHF.

This clonotype was observed a few times. J is TRBJ2-1 and V is TRBV6-5, with 7 bases identical to TRBD1. This CDR3 comprises 12 residues. Germline V gene lookup returns CDR1 MNHEY and CDR2 SVGAGI. Germline trimming cut 7 bases from V and 8 bases from J; bases unmatched to any gene: 5. The DNA of the CDR3 is TGTGCCAGCACCCGAACAGGGGATGAGCAGTTCTTC. Its translation: CASTRTGDEQFF.

The chain recombines TRBV20-1 with TRBJ2-7, with D possibly matching TRBD1 (5 bases). V gave up 2 bases and J gave up 2 bases, with 10 bases separating them. The CDR3 length is 13 residues. CDR1 is DFQATT, CDR2 SNEGSKA, per germline (reference sequence). The CDR3 protein is CSARRGLAYEQYF. The CDR3 nucleotides read TGCAGTGCTAGAAGGGGCCTTGCCTACGAGCAGTACTTC.

This clonotype was seen a few times. V usage is TRBV12-5 and J usage is TRBJ2-7, with no clear D. Trimming stripped 3 bases from V and 6 bases from J, with 6 bases between. The CDR3 runs 11 residues. CDR1 is LGHNT, CDR2 FRNRAP, per germline. The CDR3 nucleotides are TGTGCTAGTGGTTTTGTGGGCGAGCAGTACTTC. It is translated as CASGFVGEQYF.

The sample holds a few counts of this clonotype. The rearrangement joins TRBV3-1 to TRBJ1-2, with 7 bases identical to TRBD1. The junction had 6 bases not matched to a gene; V was cut back by 0 bases and J by 8 bases. Germline values: CDR1 LGHDT, CDR2 YNNKEL (reference sequence). This CDR3 contains 14 residues. The DNA of the CDR3 is TGTGCCAGCAGCCAAGATCGACAGGGACGCGGCTACACCTTC. Translated, it gives CASSQDRQGRGYTF.

This chain uses TRBV29-1 with TRBJ1-2, with TRBD1 matching over 10 bases. Germline assignment: CDR1 SQVTM and CDR2 ANQGSEA. V gave up 7 bases and J gave up 3 bases; unmatched junction bases: 5. This CDR3 has 13 amino acids. Here the CDR3 DNA reads TGCAGCGCAACGACAGGGGGCGACTATGGCTACACCTTC. Translating it yields CSATTGGDYGYTF.

The V call is TRBV12-3 or TRBV12-4, the J call TRBJ1-2; D may be TRBD1 (5 bases). This CDR3 has 15 amino acids. Trimming removed 5 bases from V and 6 bases from J, with 19 bases in between. CDR3 DNA sequence: TGTGCCAGCAGTCTCCAAGGGCAGGGTAGGGATGGCTACACCTTC. Translated, it gives CASSLQGQGRDGYTF.

In this sample, this clonotype turned up a few times. J is TRBJ1-6 and V is TRBV27; D may be TRBD1 (6 bases). Trimming stripped 6 bases from V and 14 bases from J, with 17 bases between. Looked up from germline, CDR1 is MNHEY and CDR2 is SMNVEV (reference sequence). The CDR3 length is 13 residues. The CDR3 region has the DNA TGTGCCAGCAGCTTCGGACAGCCGGAGGCCCTCCACTTT. It specifies CASSFGQPEALHF.

This clonotype came up a few times. The chain uses TRBV27 and TRBJ1-1; D is possibly TRBD1 (6 bases). V shed 1 base and J shed 1 base, with 10 bases lying between them. CDR3 length: 15 amino acids. CDR1 MNHEY and CDR2 SMNVEV come from the germline V gene (reference sequence). The CDR3 spells CASSLLGDKNTEAFF. Written as DNA, the CDR3 is TGTGCCAGCAGTTTATTGGGGGACAAGAACACTGAAGCTTTCTTT.

The table lists this clonotype with many counts. This chain links TRBV4-3 with TRBJ2-3; TRBD2 matches at 8 bases. The CDR3 length is 16 residues. The germline CDR1 and CDR2 sequences are LGHNA and YSLEER. With V trimmed by 3 bases and J by 2 bases, 7 bases remained unmatched. The CDR3 reads CASSQEAGAFTDTQYF. CDR3 bases: TGCGCCAGCAGCCAGGAAGCGGGGGCCTTCACAGATACGCAGTATTTT.